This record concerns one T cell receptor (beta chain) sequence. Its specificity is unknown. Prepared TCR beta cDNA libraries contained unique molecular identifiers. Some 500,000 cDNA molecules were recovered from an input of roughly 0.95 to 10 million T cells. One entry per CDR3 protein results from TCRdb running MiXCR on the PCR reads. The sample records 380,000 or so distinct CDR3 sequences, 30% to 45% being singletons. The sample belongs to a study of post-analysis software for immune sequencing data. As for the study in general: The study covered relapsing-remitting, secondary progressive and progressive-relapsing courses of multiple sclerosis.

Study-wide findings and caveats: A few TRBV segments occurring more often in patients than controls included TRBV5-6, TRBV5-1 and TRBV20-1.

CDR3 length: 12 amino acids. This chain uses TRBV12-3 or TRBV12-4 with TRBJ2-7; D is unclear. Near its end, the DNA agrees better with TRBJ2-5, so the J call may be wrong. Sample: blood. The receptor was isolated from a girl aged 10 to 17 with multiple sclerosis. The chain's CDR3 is CASSPPPGTQYF. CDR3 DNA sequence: TGTGCCAGCAGCCCCCCGCCGGGGACCCAGTACTTC.